The clone carrying this T cell receptor (beta chain) showed up just a few times. Its antigen is not identified. The data are from a study of regulatory T cells in long-lasting Graves disease. The time point: newly diagnosed GD, antithyroid drugs for less than 3 months. Making the TCR library involved RNA that had been extracted from PBMCs. Study-level findings and limits: Persistent Graves' patients showed a TCR diversity that was lower than that of newly diagnosed ones.

CDR1 and CDR2 (germline): LNHDA, SQIVND (reference sequence). The CDR3 spans 13 residues. V was trimmed by 3 bases and J by 5 bases, leaving 10 bases between them. Relying on iRepertoire HTBI primers and Arm-PCR of CDR3 regions, the team built TCR beta libraries. TCRdb passed the multiplex PCR reads through MiXCR, listing each CDR3 protein once. The profile shows 500,000 or so distinct CDR3 sequences, roughly 15% of them singletons. The sample was also linked to a second study, of T cells in Graves' hyperthyroidism and ophthalmopathy.

This rearrangement joins TRBV19 to TRBJ2-5; the D gene is possibly TRBD1 (5 bases). The input for sequencing was peripheral blood mononuclear cells (PBMCs), taken at new diagnosis, from a patient treated with antithyroid drugs. This clonotype originated in a middle-aged woman with Graves disease. The CDR3: CASSMGRVETQYF. Written as DNA, the CDR3 is TGTGCCAGTAGTATGGGCAGGGTGGAGACCCAGTACTTC.